Following are 8 T cell receptor beta chains from one sample sequenced in a study of blood T cell repertoires in COVID-19. Assay used: immunoSEQ multiplex PCR; TCRdb lists only in-frame clones, some missing. Of about 330,000 clones listed, 65% to 85% are singletons. The sample taken for sequencing was peripheral blood. All receptors derive from a woman aged 45-65 years with acute or convalescent COVID-19.

This chain links TRBV5-4 with TRBJ2-3; no clear D. The V end lost 5 bases, the J end lost 0 bases, and 10 bases lay between the germline ends. CDR1 is SGHNT, CDR2 YYREEE, per germline (reference sequence). The CDR3 totals 14 residues. This CDR3 reads CASRSPRSTDTQYF. The DNA for the CDR3 is TGTGCCAGCAGGAGCCCAAGAAGCACAGATACGCAGTATTTT.

V gene TRBV19 combines with J gene TRBJ1-5; 7 nucleotides match TRBD1. The germline V gene encodes CDR1 LNHDA and CDR2 SQIVND (reference sequence). The CDR3 extends over 13 amino acids. The trim removed 8 bases at V and 4 bases at J, leaving 5 bases unmatched. This chain's CDR3 is CASHRGGNQPQHF. CDR3 nucleotide sequence: TGTGCCAGTCACAGGGGTGGGAATCAGCCCCAGCATTTT.

This rearrangement joins TRBV7-2 to TRBJ1-1; TRBD1 matches 7 bases. CDR3 size: 14 residues. Germline loops: CDR1 SGHTA, CDR2 FQGNSA. Unmatched junction bases numbered 7, after V lost 5 bases and J lost 4 bases. CDR3 region: CASSVQGLGTEAFF. In DNA, the CDR3 is TGTGCCAGCAGCGTACAGGGGTTGGGCACTGAAGCTTTCTTT.

V usage is TRBV7-9 and J usage is TRBJ1-3; D perhaps matches TRBD1 (6 bases). The V gene lost 4 bases and the J gene lost 0 bases, with 19 bases spanning the gap. Germline V gene lookup returns CDR1 SEHNR and CDR2 FQNEAQ (reference sequence). This CDR3 comprises 18 residues. For the CDR3, the DNA is TGTGCCAGCAGCTCCCCCAGGGGCCATAAGAGCTCTGGAAACACCATATATTTT. Its protein is CASSSPRGHKSSGNTIYF.

The chain couples TRBV6-2 or TRBV6-3 to TRBJ2-1; 10 bases align to TRBD1. Germline V gene lookup returns CDR1 MNHEY and CDR2 SVGEGT. With 6 bases clipped from V and 2 bases from J, the junction kept 4 bases outside the gene matches. The CDR3 is 15 amino acids. The CDR3 DNA is TGTGCCAGCAGCTCAGGACAGGGGGCCTACAATGAGCAGTTCTTC. Translated, it gives CASSSGQGAYNEQFF.

V and J are TRBV12-5 and TRBJ2-1; 7 bases are a match to TRBD1. This CDR3 has 15 amino acids. Per germline, CDR1 LGHNT and CDR2 FRNRAP. Trimming cost V 6 bases and J 6 bases; bases outside gene matches: 11. DNA of the CDR3: TGTGCTAGTGGCTCCCTACGACAGGGATTCAATGAGCAGTTCTTC. Translation gives CASGSLRQGFNEQFF.

This chain links TRBV24-1 with TRBJ2-2, with TRBD1 identical over 10 bases. The CDR3 has 13 residues. In germline, CDR1 is KGHDR, CDR2 SFDVKD. After removal of 8 bases from V and 6 bases from J, the junction contained 2 bases not matched to a gene. Written as DNA, the CDR3 is TGTGCCACCAACGGACAGGGGGCCGGGGAGCTGTTTTTT. Translating it yields CATNGQGAGELFF.

The V and J genes are TRBV30 and TRBJ1-2; 8 positions match TRBD1. The CDR3 spans 17 residues. V lost 3 bases and J lost 4; bases outside the gene matches: 16. The germline V gene encodes CDR1 GTSNPN and CDR2 SVGIG (reference sequence). The CDR3 DNA reads TGTGCCTGGAGAGAAACAGCGGGACAGGCCTTCCTCTATGGCTACACCTTC. The encoded protein is CAWRETAGQAFLYGYTF.